This T cell receptor (beta chain) derives from a study of CD8+CD57+ T cells in acquired aplastic anemia. At the level of the study: Quantities of DNA derived from sorted CD4+ and CD8+ cells averaged roughly 3 ug.

This clonotype was detected only a few times. Its antigen is not known. Germline V gene data show CDR1 as SGHVS and CDR2 as FNYEAQ. Losses at the gene ends were 5 bases for V and 4 bases for J; bases not matched to a gene: 4. The CDR3 has 13 amino acids. Findings of the study overall: A significant difference in CD8+ Simpson's diversity between patients and controls was not found. The number of CD8+ CDR3 sequences shared by patients and controls was approximately 28.

Genomic DNA templated the TCR beta VDJ and CDR3 profiling. TCRdb re-called the reads through MiXCR, storing one row per CDR3 protein. The repertoire includes about 270,000 distinct CDR3 sequences, 55% to 65% of them detected once, and 8% sits in the top ten. Source material: sorted CD4+, CD8+, or CD8+CD57+ T cells (not recorded which) from PBMCs. The sequence was obtained from a human donor with severe aplastic anemia or a healthy control (not recorded which). The chain joins TRBV7-6 to TRBJ1-1, with 7 bases matching TRBD1. CDR3 sequence: CASSPQGTTEAFF. As DNA, the CDR3 is TGTGCCAGCAGCCCACAGGGGACCACTGAAGCTTTCTTT.